These 3 T cell receptor beta chains originate from one sample sequenced in a study of cytomegalovirus exposure and HLA in healthy donors. A multiplex PCR was run with 60 Vbeta primers and 13 Jbeta primers. The assay was immunoSEQ multiplex PCR, and TCRdb's table has in-frame clones only and misses some. Recorded for this sample: about 140,000 clones. Sequences were obtained from PBMCs. All receptors derive from a man between 35 and 55 years old in good health and CMV-seronegative.

The chain couples TRBV5-1 to TRBJ2-5; 7 bases are shared with TRBD1. The J call may not be correct, given that the DNA end is closer to TRBJ2-7. The CDR3 is made up of 16 amino acids. Germline V gene lookup returns CDR1 SGHRS and CDR2 YFSETQ. CDR3 DNA: TGCGCCAGCAGCTATCACTCCGGACAGGTGAACTACGAGCAGTACTTC. Amino acids: CASSYHSGQVNYEQYF.

The CDR3 is CASSSSGGTYEQYF. CDR3 nucleotides: TGTGCCAGCAGCTCTAGCGGGGGAACCTACGAGCAGTACTTC. The chain links TRBV7-8 to TRBJ2-7; 10 bases are a match to TRBD2. Trimming cost V 4 bases and J 2 bases; bases outside gene matches: 2. The length of the CDR3 is 14 residues. Germline CDR1 and CDR2: SGHVS and FQNEAQ. The full variable domain, with the rest looked up from reference TRBV7-8 and TRBJ2-7, is GAGVSQSPRYKVAKRGQDVALRCDPISGHVSLFWYQQALGQGPEFLTYFQNEAQLDKSGLPSDRFFAERPEGSVSTLKIQRTQQEDSAVYLCASSSSGGTYEQYFGPGTRLTVT.

This rearrangement joins TRBV4-3 to TRBJ1-1; D may be TRBD1 (5 bases). V lost 0 bases, J lost 0 bases, and 14 bases lay in between. Germline assignment: CDR1 LGHNA and CDR2 YSLEER. The CDR3 contains 17 residues. The DNA of the CDR3 is TGCGCCAGCAGCCAAGAGGGGTGGGGGGTAATGAACACTGAAGCTTTCTTT. Protein product: CASSQEGWGVMNTEAFF.